This T cell receptor (beta chain) was sequenced during a study of blood T cell repertoires in COVID-19. In the study overall: Collection of acute and convalescent COVID-19 samples took place in the United States, Italy and Spain.

Germline CDR1 reads LNHDA; CDR2 reads SQIVND (reference sequence). Trimming removed 4 bases from V and 11 bases from J; junction bases left unmatched: 4. The CDR3 is 14 amino acids. Repertoires were generated with immunoSEQ multiplex PCR, while TCRdb's copy carries only in-frame clones and drops some. The sample holds 200,000 to 250,000 clones, roughly 83% seen once. This receptor was taken from a man older than 75 with acute or convalescent COVID-19. The V call is TRBV19, the J call TRBJ2-6, with 11 bases lining up with TRBD1. The sample taken for sequencing was peripheral blood. CDR3 sequence reads: CASSKDRGLHVLTF. DNA for the CDR3: TGTGCCAGTAGTAAGGACAGGGGGCTCCACGTCCTGACTTTC. Full variable domain (missing parts from reference TRBV19 and TRBJ2-6): DGGITQSPKYLFRKEGQNVTLSCEQNLNHDAMYWYRQDPGQGLRLIYYSQIVNDFQKGDIAEGYSVSREKKESFPLTVTSAQKNPTAFYLCASSKDRGLHVLTFGAGSRLTVL.